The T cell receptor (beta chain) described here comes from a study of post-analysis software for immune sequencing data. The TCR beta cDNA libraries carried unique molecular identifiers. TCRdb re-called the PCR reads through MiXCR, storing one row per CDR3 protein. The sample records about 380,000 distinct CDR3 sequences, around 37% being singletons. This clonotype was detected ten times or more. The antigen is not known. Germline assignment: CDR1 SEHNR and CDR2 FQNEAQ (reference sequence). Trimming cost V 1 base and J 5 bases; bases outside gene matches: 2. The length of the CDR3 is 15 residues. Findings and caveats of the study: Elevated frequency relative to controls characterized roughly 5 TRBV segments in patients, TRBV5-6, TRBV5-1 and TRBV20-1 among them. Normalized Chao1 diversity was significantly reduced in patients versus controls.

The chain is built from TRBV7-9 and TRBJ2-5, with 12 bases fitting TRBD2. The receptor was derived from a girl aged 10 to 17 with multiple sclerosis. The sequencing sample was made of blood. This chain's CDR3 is CASSLGGLAGETQYF. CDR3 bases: TGTGCCAGCAGCTTAGGCGGACTAGCGGGGGAGACCCAGTACTTC. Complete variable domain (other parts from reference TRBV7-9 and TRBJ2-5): DTGVSQNPRHKITKRGQNVTFRCDPISEHNRLYWYRQTLGQGPEFLTYFQNEAQLEKSRLLSDRFSAERPKGSFSTLEIQRTEQGDSAMYLCASSLGGLAGETQYFGPGTRLLVL.